The 25 T cell receptor beta chains in this list originate from one sample, sequenced in a study of Graves' ophthalmopathy and Graves' hyperthyroidism. Using RNA transcripts, the TCR beta CDR3 regions were amplified. First-round RT-PCR employed HTBI primers, with a second-round multiplex PCR after it. TCRdb redid the calling of the multiplex PCR reads with MiXCR, one entry per CDR3 protein. Here the sample spans approximately 1.2 million distinct CDR3 sequences, 35% to 40% being singletons. Sequencing was performed on peripheral blood or thyroid tissue (not recorded which). Receptors were obtained from an adult man with Graves' hyperthyroidism.

Remarks on this clonotype: This sequence may be a read error, since a much larger clone differs from it by one base. The gene calls are TRBV7-9 and TRBJ2-2; 9 bases align to TRBD1. This CDR3 comprises 16 residues. V shed 4 bases and J 5 bases; nucleotides not matched to a gene: 8. Germline CDR1 reads SEHNR; CDR2 reads FQNEAQ (reference sequence). In nucleotides, the CDR3 is TGTGCCAGCAGCTACGATACAGACAGGGGGACCGGGGAGCTGTTTTTT. This translates into CASSYDTDRGTGELFF.

This clonotype was counted once. A read error may account for a junction end that differs from germline. This sequence joins TRBV7-9 and TRBJ2-7; possible D gene TRBD2, 7 bases. CDR1 and CDR2 (germline): SEHNR, FQNEAQ (reference sequence). CDR3 size: 13 residues. The CDR3 coding sequence is TGTGCCAGCGGGAGGGGGGGCTCCTACGAGCAGTCCTTC. Amino acid sequence: CASGRGGSYEQSF.

Details on this clonotype: At one end the junction does not follow the germline gene, possibly because of a read error. V and J are TRBV5-1 and TRBJ1-5, with D uncertain. This CDR3 contains 15 residues. Germline V gene sequence: CDR1 SGHRS, CDR2 YFSETQ. This CDR3 is CTSRDLQNSNQPQHF. The CDR3 nucleotides are TGCACCAGCAGAGATCTACAGAATAGCAATCAGCCCCAGCATTTT.

The chain uses TRBV29-1 and TRBJ2-5; 7 nucleotides line up with TRBD1. The CDR3 consists of 15 residues. V was clipped by 0 bases and J by 3 bases; unmatched bases: 7. Per germline, CDR1 SQVTM and CDR2 ANQGSEA. The DNA for the CDR3 is TGCAGCGTTGAAGATTACGGGACAGCCAAAGAGACCCAGTACTTC. Translated: CSVEDYGTAKETQYF.

The chain carries TRBV9 and TRBJ1-1; possibly TRBD1 for D (5 bases). CDR1 and CDR2 from the germline V gene are SGDLS and YYNGEE. The V and J ends lost 3 bases and 0 bases respectively, with 9 bases between them. The CDR3 is 14 residues long. This CDR3 is CASSDDRVNTEAFF. CDR3 in DNA: TGTGCCAGCAGCGATGACAGAGTGAACACTGAAGCTTTCTTT.

There are many counts of this clonotype. The chain carries TRBV10-3 and TRBJ2-5; no clear D gene. CDR1 is ENHRY and CDR2 is SYGVKD in the germline V gene. The CDR3 runs to 12 residues. The V gene lost 2 bases and the J gene lost 5 bases, with 6 bases spanning the gap. The CDR3 DNA is TGTGCCATCAGTGAGATCGATGAGACCCAGTACTTC. This sequence encodes CAISEIDETQYF.

This clonotype was counted many times. This chain joins TRBV12-3 or TRBV12-4 and TRBJ2-7; D unclear. V was shortened by 5 bases and J by 6 bases, with 20 bases between the two germline ends. The CDR3 loop spans 15 amino acids. The CDR3, as DNA: TGTGCCAGCAGTAACCGGCCTTCTCCCGACGGCGAGCAGTACTTC. Protein product: CASSNRPSPDGEQYF.

This rearrangement joins TRBV24-1 to TRBJ2-7, with TRBD2 matching 8 bases. CDR1 KGHDR and CDR2 SFDVKD come from the germline V gene. This CDR3 contains 16 residues. J gave up 4 bases and V 3 bases, and 10 bases lay outside the gene matches. CDR3 residues: CATSDGSGGGSYEQYF. The CDR3 nucleotides read TGTGCCACCAGTGATGGGTCGGGAGGGGGGTCGTACGAGCAGTACTTC.

In this sample, this clonotype turned up many times. The chain joins TRBV20-1 to TRBJ2-7; D possibly corresponds to TRBD1 (5 bases). The V end lost 6 bases, the J end lost 4 bases, and 22 bases lay between the germline ends. CDR1 is DFQATT and CDR2 is SNEGSKA in the germline V gene (reference sequence). The CDR3 runs to 15 residues. The chain's CDR3 is CSADRQNSLWYEQYF. CDR3 bases: TGCAGTGCCGATCGACAGAATTCACTTTGGTACGAGCAGTACTTC.

Of note for this clonotype: This could be a read error, since a much larger clone is one nucleotide away. V gene TRBV2 combines with J gene TRBJ2-2; D tentatively reads TRBD1 or TRBD2 (6 bases each). Germline loops: CDR1 SNHLY, CDR2 FYNNEI. The CDR3 length is 14 residues. Written as DNA, the CDR3 is TGTGCCAGCAGTGAACGGGTGGGGGCCGGGGGGCTGTTTTTT. It is translated as CASSERVGAGGLFF.

The gene calls are TRBV7-3 and TRBJ2-7; 9 bases line up with TRBD1. The CDR3 sequence is 15 residues long. The V gene's germline CDR1 is SGHTA and CDR2 FQGTGA. J was trimmed by 6 bases and V by 4 bases; bases with no gene match: 10. This CDR3 reads CASSSSPGQGGEQYF. In DNA, the CDR3 is TGTGCCAGCAGCTCATCCCCGGGACAGGGTGGCGAGCAGTACTTC.

This clonotype has more than one count but fewer than ten. An end of the junction differs from the germline gene, which may be a read error. V is TRBV10-3 and J is TRBJ2-7; D possibly matches TRBD1 or TRBD2 (5 bases each). The CDR3 is 13 residues long. Germline V CDR1 and CDR2: ENHRY, SYGVKD. The CDR3 spells CASSLYGGDEQYF. DNA for the CDR3: TGTGCCAGCAGTTTATATGGGGGTGACGAGCAGTACTTC.

This clonotype was seen at least ten times. V usage is TRBV13 and J usage is TRBJ1-1; D is possibly TRBD1 (5 bases). The CDR3 consists of 16 residues. Germline V gives CDR1 PRHDT, CDR2 FYEKMQ (reference sequence). V shed 2 bases and J shed 3 bases, with 16 bases lying between them. The CDR3 region has the DNA TGTGCCAGCAGCTTAAGTGGCAGGGCGCCATACACTGAAGCTTTCTTT. Protein: CASSLSGRAPYTEAFF.

Comment on this clonotype: At one end, the junction sequence differs from germline, possibly due to a read error. The V gene is TRBV7-9, the J gene TRBJ2-7; D may be TRBD2 (6 bases). The CDR3 has 15 amino acids. In germline, CDR1 is SEHNR, CDR2 FQNEAQ (reference sequence). The CDR3 coding sequence is TGCGCCAGCAGCCAGACGTTAGCGGTACACTACGAGCAGTACTTC. Translating gives CASSQTLAVHYEQYF.

V and J are TRBV4-3 and TRBJ2-2; D not certain. Germline CDR1 reads LGHNA; CDR2 reads YSLEER. Trimming left V 0 bases short and J 9 bases short, with 11 bases between. The length of the CDR3 is 14 residues. This CDR3 reads CASSQDFLPRELFF. CDR3 bases: TGCGCCAGCAGCCAAGATTTTCTCCCCCGGGAGCTGTTTTTT.

This clonotype was picked up many times. This sequence joins TRBV7-2 and TRBJ1-1; D not resolved. V dropped 0 bases and J dropped 4 bases, with 15 bases sitting between them. The CDR3 runs to 16 residues. Germline V gene sequence: CDR1 SGHTA, CDR2 FQGNSA. The CDR3 region is CASSLAAGRLSTEAFF. The CDR3 bases are TGTGCCAGCAGCTTAGCGGCCGGCAGGTTGAGCACTGAAGCTTTCTTT.

This clonotype was observed a handful of times. V gene TRBV25-1 combines with J gene TRBJ1-4; D unclear. Trimming shortened V by 6 bases and J by 3 bases, and 11 bases separated the two germline ends. CDR3 size: 14 residues. The V gene's germline CDR1 is MGHDK and CDR2 SYGVNS. CDR3 coding DNA: TGTGCCAGCAGCTTGGGCCTAGCTAATGAAAAACTGTTTTTT. Its protein is CASSLGLANEKLFF.

Details on this clonotype: An end of the junction does not agree with germline; a read error may underlie this. The V and J genes are TRBV10-3 and TRBJ1-2; TRBD1 is a possible D gene (6 bases). The CDR3 length is 14 residues. Per the germline V gene, CDR1 is ENHRY and CDR2 is SYGVKD. CDR3 amino acids: CASSEGGTRYGYTF. The CDR3 nucleotides read TGTGCCAGCAGTGAAGGTGGGACAAGATATGGCTACACCTTC.

The table lists this clonotype with a few counts. This sequence joins TRBV7-2 and TRBJ1-3; D not certain. Germline CDR1 SGHTA, CDR2 FQGNSA. V was shortened by 2 bases and J by 0 bases, with 8 bases between the two germline ends. CDR3 length: 15 residues. The chain's CDR3 is CASSLIGISGNTIYF. The CDR3 DNA reads TGTGCCAGCAGCTTAATTGGGATCTCTGGAAACACCATATATTTT. Complete variable domain (other parts from reference TRBV7-2 and TRBJ1-3): GAGVSQSPSNKVTEKGKDVELRCDPISGHTALYWYRQSLGQGLEFLIYFQGNSAPDKSGLPSDRFSAERTGGSVSTLTIQRTQQEDSAVYLCASSLIGISGNTIYFGEGSWLTVV.

This clonotype has ten or more counts. This chain links TRBV7-9 with TRBJ1-1; unclear D gene. Germline lookup yields CDR1 SEHNR and CDR2 FQNEAQ (reference sequence). V was pared by 3 bases and J by 7 bases, with 6 bases between. The CDR3 has 11 residues. CDR3: CASSFGLEAFF. CDR3 DNA: TGTGCCAGCAGCTTCGGGCTTGAAGCTTTCTTT.

This clonotype showed up many times. The chain uses TRBV6-2 or TRBV6-3 and TRBJ1-6; D gene uncertain. The germline V and J ends were trimmed by 5 bases and 0 bases, with 8 bases remaining between them. Germline V gene sequence: CDR1 MNHEY, CDR2 SVGEGT. The CDR3 has 15 amino acids. The CDR3 spells CASSEESSYNSPLHF. The CDR3, as DNA: TGTGCCAGCAGTGAGGAGAGCTCCTATAATTCACCCCTCCACTTT.

In this sample, this clonotype turned up a few times. The rearrangement joins TRBV20-1 to TRBJ1-3, with TRBD1 matching 7 bases. The CDR3 totals 13 residues. From germline, CDR1 is DFQATT and CDR2 SNEGSKA (reference sequence). Here the CDR3 DNA reads TGCAGCAAGGGAGACAGGGCAGGAAACACCATATATTTT. Translated: CSKGDRAGNTIYF.

This clonotype was detected many times. CDR3: CATSRVRLLNYGYTF. As DNA, the CDR3 is TGTGCCACCAGCAGAGTTCGTTTACTGAACTATGGCTACACCTTC. The V gene is TRBV15, the J gene TRBJ1-2; no definite D call. The CDR3 is 15 residues long. The germline V gene has CDR1 LNHNV and CDR2 YYDKDF (reference sequence). V lost 1 base and J 2 bases, leaving 11 bases between the germline ends.

This clonotype was observed at least ten times. The V call is TRBV29-1, the J call TRBJ1-1, with TRBD1 as a possible D gene (5 bases). The length of the CDR3 is 12 residues. Trimming removed 7 bases at V and 5 bases at J, with 14 bases between. Germline lookup yields CDR1 SQVTM and CDR2 ANQGSEA. The CDR3 DNA is TGCAGCGCCGGGGGGGTTAGGACTGAAGCTTTCTTT. This sequence encodes CSAGGVRTEAFF.

DNA for the CDR3: TGTGCCAGCAGCACCTGGACAGGGGGCGGAAACACCATATATTTT. Translation: CASSTWTGGGNTIYF. The chain employs TRBV14 and TRBJ1-3; TRBD1 aligns across 11 bases. Germline-derived CDR1 and CDR2 are SGHDN and FVKESK. The J segment lost 4 bases and the V segment lost 5 bases, leaving 4 bases of the junction unmatched. This CDR3 has 15 residues. The full variable domain, rest sourced from reference TRBV14 and TRBJ1-3, is EAGVTQFPSHSVIEKGQTVTLRCDPISGHDNLYWYRRVMGKEIKFLLHFVKESKQDESGMPNNRFLAERTGGTYSTLKVQPAELEDSGVYFCASSTWTGGGNTIYFGEGSWLTVV.